Following are 8 T cell receptor beta chains from one sample sequenced in a study of blood T cell repertoires in COVID-19. Libraries were prepared by immunoSEQ multiplex PCR; TCRdb keeps only in-frame clonotypes and omits some of them. The profile covers some 400,000 clones, with approximately 86% appearing a single time and about 2.9% taken by the ten largest. The material sequenced was peripheral blood. These receptors all come from a human donor in a cohort sampled during active COVID-19.

CDR3 sequence reads: CASSLAPWTGSEQYF. The CDR3 DNA reads as TGTGCCAGCAGCTTAGCGCCCTGGACAGGGTCCGAGCAGTACTTC. This chain connects TRBV7-6 to TRBJ2-7; TRBD1 matches 8 bases. The CDR3 is made up of 15 amino acids. Germline CDR1 and CDR2: SGHVS and FNYEAQ. V lost 0 bases and J lost 6; bases outside the gene matches: 7.

This chain connects TRBV5-4 to TRBJ2-7; D is uncertain. The V gene's germline CDR1 is SGHNT and CDR2 YYREEE (reference sequence). Trimming shortened V by 1 base and J by 5 bases, and 10 bases separated the two germline ends. The CDR3 length is 13 residues. The CDR3 region has the DNA TGTGCCAGCAGCTTGAGTGTGGCTGACGAGCAGTACTTC. Translated, it gives CASSLSVADEQYF.

This sequence joins TRBV6-1 and TRBJ1-1; D not certain. V shed 0 bases and J shed 1 base, with 12 bases lying between them. The CDR3 has 16 amino acids. Per germline, CDR1 MNHNS and CDR2 SASEGT. The DNA for the CDR3 is TGTGCCAGCAGTGAAGCCCGAATGGACTGGAACACTGAAGCTTTCTTT. It translates to CASSEARMDWNTEAFF.

V is TRBV7-8 and J is TRBJ1-5; D remains unclear. V was clipped by 5 bases and J by 6 bases, with 17 bases between them. The germline V gene encodes CDR1 SGHVS and CDR2 FQNEAQ. CDR3 length: 15 residues. CDR3 loop: CASSTSLTEGQPQHF. In nucleotides, the CDR3 is TGTGCCAGCAGCACATCCTTAACCGAGGGTCAGCCCCAGCATTTT. Full variable domain (remainder filled in from reference TRBV7-8 and TRBJ1-5): GAGVSQSPRYKVAKRGQDVALRCDPISGHVSLFWYQQALGQGPEFLTYFQNEAQLDKSGLPSDRFFAERPEGSVSTLKIQRTQQEDSAVYLCASSTSLTEGQPQHFGDGTRLSIL.

CDR3 DNA: TGTGCCAGCAGCTCCTTACAGCCGGCCGACACAGATACGCAGTATTTT. Protein sequence: CASSSLQPADTDTQYF. The chain employs TRBV5-6 and TRBJ2-3, with no clear D. Trimming removed 3 bases at V and 2 bases at J, with 16 bases between. The CDR3 is 16 residues long. Per the germline V gene, CDR1 is SGHDT and CDR2 is YYEEEE.

V and J are TRBV5-1 and TRBJ2-1; 7 positions match TRBD1. The germline CDR1 and CDR2 sequences are SGHRS and YFSETQ. The V and J ends lost 4 bases and 4 bases, in that order; junction bases with no gene match: 5. The CDR3 spans 14 residues. The DNA of the CDR3 is TGCGCCAGCAGCCCCGGGACAGATTACAATGAGCAGTTCTTC. Protein product: CASSPGTDYNEQFF.

The chain employs TRBV18 and TRBJ1-2; 10 bases are shared with TRBD1. The CDR3 is 15 residues long. Germline V gene data show CDR1 as KGHSH and CDR2 as LQKENI. The ends lost 2 bases at V and 6 bases at J; junction bases unmatched: 6. CDR3 loop: CASSPTGQGRNGYTF. CDR3 nucleotides: TGTGCCAGCTCACCAACGGGACAGGGGCGCAATGGCTACACCTTC.

The chain is built from TRBV2 and TRBJ1-1; no clear D gene. CDR1 is SNHLY and CDR2 is FYNNEI in the germline V gene. Trimming pared 7 bases from V and 4 bases from J, leaving 13 bases between. The CDR3 extends over 13 amino acids. The CDR3 DNA reads TGTGCCAGCAAGTTTGAGGAGGGCACTGAAGCTTTCTTT. It encodes CASKFEEGTEAFF.